The source of this T cell receptor beta chain is a study of T cells in Graves' hyperthyroidism and ophthalmopathy. At the level of the study: Peripheral blood was acquired at first diagnosis, ahead of any therapy whatsoever. Study results and limitations: Ophthalmopathy and stable hyperthyroidism were told apart by a 13 V-J model. Blood samples included most of the expanded thyroid clonotypes exceeding 0.001.

This clonotype was recorded at least ten times. Its target is not known. It was RNA transcripts that yielded the amplified TCR beta CDR3 regions. The primer set for the first-round RT-PCR of the TCR CDR3 was HTBI. TCRdb fed the multiplex PCR reads into MiXCR, producing one record per CDR3 protein. The sample contains 300,000 to 450,000 distinct CDR3 sequences, 13% of which appear only once. The diagnostic basis comprised clinical symptoms, serum thyroxine and TRAb, thyroid ultrasound and orbital computed tomography. This CDR3 region has 15 residues. Per the germline V gene, CDR1 is SNHLY and CDR2 is FYNNEI. V lost 3 bases to trimming and J lost 7 bases; unmatched junction nucleotides: 10.

The TCR was taken from a woman aged 18-29 years with Graves' hyperthyroidism. The sample taken for sequencing was blood. The V gene is TRBV2, the J gene TRBJ2-7, with 9 bases that match TRBD2. The CDR3 DNA follows: TGTGCCAGCAGTGACCCAGCGGGGGGAGCTGGGGAGCAGTACTTC. Translated, it gives CASSDPAGGAGEQYF.